The entry that follows covers one TCR beta chain sequence. Its antigen remains unidentified. The data derive from a study of CD8 T cells in Susac syndrome. For the study at large: Among the sequenced Susac syndrome patients, five or six had active disease while fewer than 10 were in remission.

Trimming shortened V by 1 base and J by 4 bases, and 14 bases separated the two germline ends. Germline values: CDR1 LGHNA, CDR2 YSLEER. The CDR3 runs to 15 residues. Random hexamers were used to reverse transcribe the RNA input (about 0.5 to 1 ug). TCRdb re-called the immunoSEQ multiplex PCR reads through MiXCR, storing one row per CDR3 protein. Among under 250,000 distinct CDR3 sequences listed, approximately 94% were seen once. Findings of the study overall: Susac syndrome CD4+ T cell repertoires showed no clonal expansion. The study conceded that relatively few individuals underwent its TCR sequencing and HLA analysis.

The TEMRA cells underwent FACS enrichment, while the CD8+ and CD4+ T cells underwent negative isolation. The sequence was obtained from a human donor with Susac syndrome. J is TRBJ2-7 and V is TRBV4-3; D call uncertain. Sequencing was done on a sample of CD4+ T cells from PBMCs. CDR3 DNA: TGCGCCAGCAGCCAAGGGCAGGCTCAGAGTTACGAGCAGTACTTC. Translation gives CASSQGQAQSYEQYF.